These 20 T cell receptor beta chains share one sample of origin, sequenced in a study of T cell responses to AZD1222 COVID-19 vaccine. Profiled with immunoSEQ multiplex PCR; TCRdb holds only in-frame clones, not every one. The data hold about 170,000 clones, with 85% to 90% observed a single time. The specimen comprised peripheral blood, sampled on day 0 of AZD1222 vaccination. These receptors came from an adult in good health.

This clone appeared once. The J gene is TRBJ1-4, the V gene TRBV6-6; tentative D call: TRBD1 (6 bases). CDR1 is MNHNY and CDR2 is SVGAGI in the germline V gene (reference sequence). V lost 4 bases and J lost 7, with 13 bases in between. The CDR3 has 14 amino acids. CDR3: CASSSSGEGEKLFF. DNA for the CDR3: TGTGCCAGCAGTTCGTCAGGGGAAGGTGAAAAACTGTTTTTT.

This clone was seen a handful of times. This specimen includes other DNA sequences encoding the same CDR3. J is TRBJ1-2 and V is TRBV27, with 10 bases fitting TRBD1. The CDR3 sequence is 15 residues long. Germline loops: CDR1 MNHEY, CDR2 SMNVEV (reference sequence). The J segment lost 3 bases and the V segment lost 4 bases, leaving 5 bases of the junction unmatched. The CDR3 protein is CASSSRTGGDYGYTF. The CDR3 region has the DNA TGTGCCAGCAGTTCGAGGACAGGGGGAGACTATGGCTACACCTTC.

The rearrangement links TRBV6-5 to TRBJ1-1, with 8 bases lining up with TRBD1. This CDR3 contains 14 residues. CDR1 is MNHEY, CDR2 SVGAGI, per germline. The V segment lost 5 bases and the J segment 4 bases; nucleotides outside the gene matches: 6. The CDR3 is CASSTTGVVTEAFF. The CDR3 region has the DNA TGTGCCAGCAGTACGACAGGGGTGGTCACTGAAGCTTTCTTT.

This chain joins TRBV7-2 and TRBJ1-5; D gene unclear. Trimming left V 3 bases short and J 2 bases short, with 8 bases between. The CDR3 sequence is 14 residues long. Germline-derived CDR1 and CDR2 are SGHTA and FQGNSA. The CDR3 spells CASSLAAGNQPQHF. CDR3 DNA sequence: TGTGCCAGCAGCTTGGCGGCAGGCAATCAGCCCCAGCATTTT.

The chain couples TRBV7-3 to TRBJ1-3; 7 bases are shared with TRBD1. CDR3 length: 15 residues. In germline, CDR1 is SGHTA, CDR2 FQGTGA. The junction had 8 bases not matched to a gene; V was cut back by 5 bases and J by 4 bases. The DNA for the CDR3 is TGTGCCAGCAGCACAGGAGGGGGCTCGGGAAACACCATATATTTT. Its protein product is CASSTGGGSGNTIYF.

V gene TRBV19 combines with J gene TRBJ2-7, with 8 bases matching TRBD1. Trimming removed 6 bases from V and 0 bases from J; junction bases left unmatched: 4. This CDR3 spans 14 amino acids. Germline values: CDR1 LNHDA, CDR2 SQIVND (reference sequence). The CDR3 DNA is TGTGCCAGTAGCCGACAGGGGCCCTCCTACGAGCAGTACTTC. Encoded protein: CASSRQGPSYEQYF.

The chain employs TRBV30 and TRBJ1-3, with 8 bases aligning to TRBD1. Germline-derived CDR1 and CDR2 are GTSNPN and SVGIG (reference sequence). The CDR3 is made up of 16 amino acids. With V trimmed by 2 bases and J by 4 bases, 10 bases remained unmatched. The CDR3 reads CAWSLTDRGMGNTIYF. DNA of the CDR3: TGTGCCTGGAGTCTAACCGACAGGGGAATGGGAAACACCATATATTTT.

This clone appeared a single time. The chain is built from TRBV27 and TRBJ1-1, with D possibly matching TRBD1 (5 bases). The CDR3 runs 13 residues. V shed 3 bases and J shed 4 bases, with 9 bases lying between them. In germline, CDR1 is MNHEY, CDR2 SMNVEV (reference sequence). CDR3 in DNA: TGTGCCAGCAGTTTGCCAGGGAGCACTGAAGCTTTCTTT. Protein: CASSLPGSTEAFF.

The V gene is TRBV6-6, the J gene TRBJ1-3; 8 bases align to TRBD1. The CDR3 has 16 residues. Germline V gene data show CDR1 as MNHNY and CDR2 as SVGAGI (reference sequence). V lost 0 bases, J lost 2 bases, and 3 bases stayed unmatched. This CDR3 is CASSYSPDRAGNTIYF. The CDR3 coding sequence is TGTGCCAGCAGTTACTCGCCGGACAGGGCTGGAAACACCATATATTTT.

This rearrangement joins TRBV10-2 to TRBJ2-7, with a weak D call TRBD1 (5 bases). Between the trimmed V and J ends, which lost 0 bases and 9 bases, there was a span of 15 bases. The CDR3 is made up of 14 amino acids. The V gene's germline CDR1 is WSHSY and CDR2 SAAADI. DNA for the CDR3: TGCGCCAGCAGTGAGTCCCGGACAACGGGTAGGCAGTACGTC. Its translation: CASSESRTTGRQYV.

V is TRBV15 and J is TRBJ2-7; TRBD2 might be the D (5 bases). The CDR3 totals 15 residues. Trimming left V 1 base short and J 2 bases short, with 12 bases between. The germline CDR1 and CDR2 sequences are LNHNV and YYDKDF (reference sequence). CDR3 protein: CATSRAGIGPYEQYF. In DNA, the CDR3 is TGTGCCACCAGCAGAGCCGGGATAGGGCCCTACGAGCAGTACTTC.

This rearrangement joins TRBV30 to TRBJ2-2, with D maybe TRBD1 (6 bases). CDR3 length: 14 residues. The V end was cut by 5 bases, the J end by 4 bases, with 14 bases between. Germline V lookup: CDR1 GTSNPN, CDR2 SVGIG (reference sequence). DNA of the CDR3: TGTGCCTGGTCTAGAGGGACACCCACCGGGGAGCTGTTTTTT. Amino acids: CAWSRGTPTGELFF. Drawing the rest from reference TRBV30 and TRBJ2-2, the complete variable domain is SQTIHQWPATLVQPVGSPLSLECTVEGTSNPNLYWYRQAAGRGLQLLFYSVGIGQISSEVPQNLSASRPQDRQFILSSKKLLLSDSGFYLCAWSRGTPTGELFFGEGSRLTVL.

This chain connects TRBV27 to TRBJ2-1; the match to TRBD2 covers 7 bases. The J segment lost 8 bases and the V segment lost 5 bases, leaving 12 bases of the junction unmatched. The CDR3 runs to 15 residues. Germline V gene sequence: CDR1 MNHEY, CDR2 SMNVEV (reference sequence). The CDR3 reads CASSPPEAGVHEQFF. As DNA, the CDR3 is TGTGCCAGCAGTCCCCCGGAGGCGGGAGTGCATGAGCAGTTCTTC.

The J gene is TRBJ2-5, the V gene TRBV5-1; 9 bases agree with TRBD2. Germline V gene lookup returns CDR1 SGHRS and CDR2 YFSETQ. This CDR3 spans 16 amino acids. The J segment lost 2 bases and the V segment lost 2 bases, leaving 7 bases of the junction unmatched. The DNA of the CDR3 is TGCGCCAGCAGCTTCGGTGGTCTAGCGGGGCAAGAGACCCAGTACTTC. Translating gives CASSFGGLAGQETQYF.

This clone was seen a handful of times. V is TRBV5-1 and J is TRBJ2-1; 8 nucleotides match TRBD2. Germline V gives CDR1 SGHRS, CDR2 YFSETQ. V trimming: 3 bases; J trimming: 7 bases; junction bases outside the gene matches: 6. The CDR3 totals 14 residues. The CDR3 here is CASSSAGVVNEQFF. As DNA, the CDR3 is TGCGCCAGCAGCTCAGCGGGAGTGGTGAATGAGCAGTTCTTC.

The chain has TRBV5-1 and TRBJ1-4; D not resolved. Germline lookup yields CDR1 SGHRS and CDR2 YFSETQ. The CDR3 length is 17 residues. Trimming took off 4 bases at V and 7 bases at J, with 23 bases between the two ends. The CDR3 sequence: CASSPRRSGVISEKLFF. In DNA, the CDR3 is TGCGCCAGCAGCCCGCGTAGGTCGGGCGTAATTTCTGAAAAACTGTTTTTT.

The chain uses TRBV4-2 and TRBJ1-2; 10 nucleotides align to TRBD1. With 4 bases clipped from V and 1 base from J, the junction kept 9 bases outside the gene matches. The CDR3 consists of 17 residues. Germline V gene lookup returns CDR1 LGHNA and CDR2 YNFKEQ. The CDR3 protein is CASSRDRGSIGNYGYTF. As DNA, the CDR3 is TGTGCCAGCAGCCGGGACAGGGGAAGCATAGGTAACTATGGCTACACCTTC.

This clone was detected a few times. The chain is built from TRBV24-1 and TRBJ1-1; TRBD1 matches at 9 bases. The CDR3 loop spans 17 amino acids. CDR1 and CDR2 from the germline V gene are KGHDR and SFDVKD. V shed 3 bases, J shed 5 bases, and the junction held 12 bases outside the gene matches. The DNA of the CDR3 is TGTGCCACCAGTGATCCGCCAACCGGGACAGGGTGGACTGAAGCTTTCTTT. Amino acids: CATSDPPTGTGWTEAFF.

The CDR3: CASSSRRQGASGELFF. CDR3 in DNA: TGTGCCAGCAGCTCGAGAAGACAGGGGGCCAGCGGGGAGCTGTTTTTT. This sequence joins TRBV9 and TRBJ2-2; 10 bases are a match to TRBD1. The germline V gene encodes CDR1 SGDLS and CDR2 YYNGEE. The CDR3 contains 16 residues. J was trimmed by 7 bases and V by 4 bases; bases with no gene match: 10.

This rearrangement joins TRBV7-9 to TRBJ2-1; D gene uncertain. Trimming pared 8 bases from V and 0 bases from J, leaving 8 bases between. This CDR3 spans 13 amino acids. The germline V gene encodes CDR1 SEHNR and CDR2 FQNEAQ (reference sequence). CDR3 amino acids: CASGSSSYNEQFF. The CDR3, as DNA: TGTGCCAGCGGAAGTAGCTCCTACAATGAGCAGTTCTTC.